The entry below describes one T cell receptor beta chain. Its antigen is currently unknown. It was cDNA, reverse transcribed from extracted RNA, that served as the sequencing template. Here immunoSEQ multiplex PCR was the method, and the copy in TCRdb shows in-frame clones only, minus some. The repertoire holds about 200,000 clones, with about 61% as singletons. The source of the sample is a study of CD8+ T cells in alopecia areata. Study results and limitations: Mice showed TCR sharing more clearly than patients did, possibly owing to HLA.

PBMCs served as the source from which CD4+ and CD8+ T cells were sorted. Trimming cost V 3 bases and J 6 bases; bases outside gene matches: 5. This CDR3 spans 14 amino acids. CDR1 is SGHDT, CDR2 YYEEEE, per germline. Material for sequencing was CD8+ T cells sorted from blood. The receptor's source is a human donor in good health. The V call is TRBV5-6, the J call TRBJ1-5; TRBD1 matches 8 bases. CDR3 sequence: CASSSGQVRQPQHF. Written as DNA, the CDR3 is TGTGCCAGCAGCTCGGGACAGGTCCGTCAGCCCCAGCATTTT.